A single sample gave rise to the 32 T cell receptor beta chains below, sequenced in a study of sequential checkpoint blockade in melanoma. Treatment indicated: randomized to nivolumab then ipilimumab (arm A) or the reverse (arm B). Sequencing used immunoSEQ multiplex PCR; TCRdb keeps in-frame clones, though not all of them. This sample has about 20,000 clones; about 80% occur once, and the top ten carry roughly two fifths. The input for sequencing was CD8+ T cells sorted from blood (inferred from file names), taken from a patient given nivolumab and ipilimumab in sequence. Receptors were obtained from a human donor with melanoma.

The chain employs TRBV27 and TRBJ1-6, with D maybe TRBD1 (5 bases). Trimming removed 4 bases from V and 8 bases from J, with 15 bases in between. Germline lookup yields CDR1 MNHEY and CDR2 SMNVEV (reference sequence). CDR3 size: 15 residues. The DNA of the CDR3 is TGTGCCAGCAGTTCGGAGCGGGGGTCTCATTCACCCCTCCACTTT. Translating it yields CASSSERGSHSPLHF.

The V gene is TRBV29-1, the J gene TRBJ1-1; 11 bases fit TRBD1. V lost 7 bases and J lost 0; bases outside the gene matches: 10. The CDR3 totals 16 residues. Germline V gene sequence: CDR1 SQVTM, CDR2 ANQGSEA. Here the CDR3 reads CSAVGDRGYMNTEAFF. The CDR3 nucleotides are TGCAGCGCTGTGGGGGACAGGGGGTACATGAACACTGAAGCTTTCTTT.

The chain combines TRBV5-8 with TRBJ2-7; D is perhaps TRBD1 (6 bases). Trimming cost V 2 bases and J 2 bases, with 11 bases left between them. The germline gives CDR1 SGHTS, CDR2 YDEGEE. The CDR3 is 14 residues long. In nucleotides, the CDR3 is TGTGCCAGCAGCTTCAGGGGCCGAACCTACGAGCAGTACTTC. This gives the protein CASSFRGRTYEQYF.

The chain carries TRBV10-3 and TRBJ2-7; 7 bases align to TRBD1. Germline V lookup: CDR1 ENHRY, CDR2 SYGVKD. This CDR3 is built from 15 residues. J lost 2 bases, V lost 5 bases, and 9 bases had no gene match. The CDR3, as DNA: TGTGCCATCAGTCCTGACAGGGAGACAACCTACGAGCAGTACTTC. Protein: CAISPDRETTYEQYF.

This clone was counted between two and nine times. This chain connects TRBV19 to TRBJ2-7; D may be TRBD1 (6 bases). Trimming took 6 bases from V and 3 from J, leaving 15 bases between them. This CDR3 region has 14 residues. In germline, CDR1 is LNHDA, CDR2 SQIVND (reference sequence). In DNA, the CDR3 is TGTGCCAGTAGCCCCACAGGGAAAGGCTACGAGCAGTACTTC. It translates to CASSPTGKGYEQYF.

J is TRBJ1-6 and V is TRBV7-6; D remains ambiguous. The germline V and J ends were trimmed by 5 bases and 7 bases, with 6 bases remaining between them. The CDR3 length is 12 residues. In germline, CDR1 is SGHVS, CDR2 FNYEAQ. CDR3 sequence reads: CASSLINSPLHF. The CDR3 DNA sequence: TGTGCCAGCAGCCTAATAAATTCACCCCTCCACTTT.

The chain has TRBV30 and TRBJ1-5; 7 nucleotides agree with TRBD1. J gave up 0 bases and V 5 bases, and 4 bases lay outside the gene matches. Germline lookup yields CDR1 GTSNPN and CDR2 SVGIG (reference sequence). The CDR3 consists of 14 residues. CDR3 sequence reads: CAWGTDYSNQPQHF. CDR3 nucleotide sequence: TGTGCCTGGGGGACAGACTATAGCAATCAGCCCCAGCATTTT.

Judged by abundance, this clone is medium-sized. This sequence joins TRBV30 and TRBJ1-2; 9 nucleotides agree with TRBD1. Germline CDR1 and CDR2: GTSNPN and SVGIG (reference sequence). J lost 4 bases, V lost 2 bases, and 2 bases had no gene match. CDR3 size: 13 residues. CDR3 residues: CAWSNRGPYGYTF. The CDR3, as DNA: TGTGCCTGGAGTAACAGGGGGCCCTATGGCTACACCTTC. The whole variable domain, remainder taken from reference TRBV30 and TRBJ1-2, is SQTIHQWPATLVQPVGSPLSLECTVEGTSNPNLYWYRQAAGRGLQLLFYSVGIGQISSEVPQNLSASRPQDRQFILSSKKLLLSDSGFYLCAWSNRGPYGYTFGSGTRLTVV.

The chain recombines TRBV1 with TRBJ1-5; the table names TRBD1, a call not compared with the DNA. TRBV1 is reported as a pseudogene. The CDR3 has 16 residues. The CDR3 here is CTRSDDREESNQPQHF. CDR3 coding DNA: TGCACCAGATCGGATGACAGGGAGGAAAGCAATCAGCCCCAGCATTTT.

The chain employs TRBV5-1 and TRBJ1-1; D may be TRBD1 (5 bases). V dropped 3 bases and J dropped 2 bases, with 14 bases sitting between them. Per germline, CDR1 SGHRS and CDR2 YFSETQ. The CDR3 has 15 residues. The CDR3 DNA reads as TGCGCCAGCAGCTGGACGTGGGGCTACAACACTGAAGCTTTCTTT. This encodes CASSWTWGYNTEAFF.

The V gene is TRBV28, the J gene TRBJ2-1; perhaps TRBD1 as D (5 bases). V shed 3 bases and J shed 7 bases, with 10 bases lying between them. Germline assignment: CDR1 MDHEN and CDR2 SYDVKM. This CDR3 spans 13 amino acids. The CDR3 bases are TGTGCCAGCAGTTTCCTTAGGGGTAATGAGCAGTTCTTC. As protein: CASSFLRGNEQFF.

V and J are TRBV7-9 and TRBJ1-1; 9 nucleotides agree with TRBD1. V was clipped by 6 bases and J by 7 bases; unmatched bases: 15. CDR3 length: 16 residues. Germline V gene lookup returns CDR1 SEHNR and CDR2 FQNEAQ (reference sequence). The CDR3 sequence: CASSSSRDRESSEAFF. Here the CDR3 DNA reads TGTGCCAGCAGTTCCTCCAGGGACAGGGAGAGTAGTGAAGCTTTCTTT.

The V call is TRBV15, the J call TRBJ1-1, with TRBD1 as a possible D gene (6 bases). Germline values: CDR1 LNHNV, CDR2 YYDKDF (reference sequence). Trimming pared 1 base from V and 4 bases from J, leaving 13 bases between. The CDR3 is 15 residues long. In DNA, the CDR3 is TGTGCCACCAGCAGAGTGGGGGGGCGGGTCACTGAAGCTTTCTTT. Its protein product is CATSRVGGRVTEAFF.

V usage is TRBV5-8 and J usage is TRBJ1-1, with D maybe TRBD1 (5 bases). V was cut by 2 bases and J by 6 bases, with 8 bases left in between. This CDR3 has 12 amino acids. Germline V gene data show CDR1 as SGHTS and CDR2 as YDEGEE. The CDR3: CASSFAGPEAFF. The CDR3 bases are TGTGCCAGCAGCTTTGCGGGGCCTGAAGCTTTCTTT. Based on the CDR3 plus reference TRBV5-8 and TRBJ1-1, the full variable domain is EAGVTQSPTHLIKTRGQQATLRCSPISGHTSVYWYQQALGLGLQFLLWYDEGEERNRGNFPPRFSGRQFPNYSSELNVNALELEDSALYLCASSFAGPEAFFGQGTRLTVV.

V and J are TRBV7-9 and TRBJ2-2; tentatively, D is TRBD2 (6 bases). V lost 9 bases and J 15 bases, leaving 26 bases between the germline ends. The CDR3 is 14 residues long. Germline V gene sequence: CDR1 SEHNR, CDR2 FQNEAQ (reference sequence). In nucleotides, the CDR3 is TGTGCCAGTCGGGCCCTTAGCGGAGACTATTCGGTGTTTTTT. It translates to CASRALSGDYSVFF.

The V gene is TRBV29-1, the J gene TRBJ2-7; the match to TRBD1 covers 11 bases. The V segment lost 3 bases and the J segment 2 bases; nucleotides outside the gene matches: 3. This CDR3 has 14 residues. The V gene's germline CDR1 is SQVTM and CDR2 ANQGSEA. The CDR3 region has the DNA TGCAGCGTTGACCCGGGACAGGGGGCCTACGAGCAGTACTTC. Translating it yields CSVDPGQGAYEQYF.

The rearrangement links TRBV19 to TRBJ1-5; maybe TRBD1 (5 bases). V was pared by 6 bases and J by 4 bases, with 16 bases between. Germline values: CDR1 LNHDA, CDR2 SQIVND (reference sequence). The CDR3 loop spans 15 amino acids. CDR3 sequence (DNA): TGTGCCAGTAGCAACTGGGGCGGGGGAAATCAGCCCCAGCATTTT. Translation: CASSNWGGGNQPQHF.

In DNA form, the CDR3 reads TGTGCCAGCTCACCCGCCCAGGGCCTCTACGAGCAGTACTTC. Its protein product is CASSPAQGLYEQYF. The chain combines TRBV18 with TRBJ2-7; TRBD1 might be the D (5 bases). CDR1 KGHSH and CDR2 LQKENI come from the germline V gene. Deletions cut 3 bases from V and 3 bases from J, with 12 bases between. This CDR3 has 14 residues.

This chain joins TRBV30 and TRBJ1-2; no clear D. V was trimmed by 4 bases and J by 4 bases, leaving 13 bases between them. CDR1 and CDR2 (germline): GTSNPN, SVGIG (reference sequence). This CDR3 has 13 amino acids. CDR3 DNA sequence: TGTGCCTGGATGGGTCCGGCTAGCTATGGCTACACCTTC. The encoded protein is CAWMGPASYGYTF.

The rearrangement uses TRBV19 and TRBJ1-1; perhaps TRBD1 as D (6 bases). Trimming stripped 1 base from V and 0 bases from J, with 9 bases between. CDR3 length: 15 amino acids. From germline, CDR1 is LNHDA and CDR2 SQIVND (reference sequence). The CDR3 region is CASSIARDMNTEAFF. The CDR3 DNA reads TGTGCCAGTAGTATAGCCAGGGACATGAACACTGAAGCTTTCTTT.

The chain employs TRBV5-6 and TRBJ1-1, with D hard to call. Trimming took off 0 bases at V and 2 bases at J, with 14 bases between the two ends. Germline V CDR1 and CDR2: SGHDT, YYEEEE. CDR3 length: 16 amino acids. The CDR3 DNA reads as TGTGCCAGCAGCTTGGTTGTGAACTTAGTAAACACTGAAGCTTTCTTT. Encoded protein: CASSLVVNLVNTEAFF.

The chain is built from TRBV27 and TRBJ1-1; D possibly corresponds to TRBD1 (5 bases). The CDR3 loop spans 16 amino acids. V was shortened by 4 bases and J by 4 bases, with 19 bases between the two germline ends. Germline CDR1 is MNHEY and CDR2 is SMNVEV (reference sequence). The CDR3, as DNA: TGTGCCAGCAGTTCGCAACGGGGGGTGTCTGGCACTGAAGCTTTCTTT. It encodes CASSSQRGVSGTEAFF.

The DNA of the CDR3 is TGTGCCAGCAGTGACTGGGGGCTCTACGAGCAGTACTTC. It is translated as CASSDWGLYEQYF. The chain has TRBV6-4 and TRBJ2-7; D possibly corresponds to TRBD1 (6 bases). The CDR3 sequence is 13 residues long. Germline V gene data show CDR1 as MRHNA and CDR2 as SNTAGT. Between the trimmed V and J ends, which lost 1 base and 3 bases, there was a span of 7 bases.

The chain couples TRBV6-6 to TRBJ1-1, with TRBD1 identical over 11 bases. Germline trimming cut 6 bases from V and 1 base from J; bases unmatched to any gene: 7. The CDR3 is 16 amino acids. Germline V lookup: CDR1 MNHNY, CDR2 SVGAGI (reference sequence). The DNA of the CDR3 is TGTGCCAGCAGGCGGGGACAGGGGGACCGGAACACTGAAGCTTTCTTT. Translation gives CASRRGQGDRNTEAFF.

The chain couples TRBV7-2 to TRBJ2-7, with TRBD2 identical over 8 bases. The germline V gene encodes CDR1 SGHTA and CDR2 FQGNSA. CDR3 length: 14 residues. Trimming took 4 bases from V and 4 from J; bases not matched to a gene: 6. The CDR3 protein is CASSSPGLGYEQYF. DNA of the CDR3: TGTGCCAGCAGCTCACCGGGACTAGGGTACGAGCAGTACTTC.

In its sample, this clone was seen a few times. J is TRBJ1-2 and V is TRBV18; 11 bases align to TRBD1. Germline V gene sequence: CDR1 KGHSH, CDR2 LQKENI. This CDR3 has 15 amino acids. V was pared by 0 bases and J by 7 bases, with 4 bases of the junction left unmatched. CDR3 DNA: TGTGCCAGCTCACCACCCGGACAGGGGGCGTTTGGCTACACCTTC. Its translation: CASSPPGQGAFGYTF. The full variable domain, with the rest looked up from reference TRBV18 and TRBJ1-2, is NAGVMQNPRHLVRRRGQEARLRCSPMKGHSHVYWYRQLPEEGLKFMVYLQKENIIDESGMPKERFSAEFPKEGPSILRIQQVVRGDSAAYFCASSPPGQGAFGYTFGSGTRLTVV.

The chain carries TRBV27 and TRBJ2-7; 7 bases map to TRBD1. Germline CDR1 reads MNHEY; CDR2 reads SMNVEV (reference sequence). V lost 6 bases, J lost 6 bases, and 2 bases stayed unmatched. The CDR3 has 11 residues. This CDR3 is CASRTGSEQYF. The CDR3 nucleotides are TGTGCCAGCAGGACAGGGAGCGAGCAGTACTTC.

V gene TRBV5-4 combines with J gene TRBJ1-2, with 7 bases lining up with TRBD1. After removal of 7 bases from V and 1 base from J, the junction contained 13 bases not matched to a gene. This CDR3 is 16 amino acids long. The germline CDR1 and CDR2 sequences are SGHNT and YYREEE (reference sequence). This CDR3 reads CASLGTGQEDNYGYTF. The CDR3 region has the DNA TGTGCCAGCCTTGGCACCGGACAGGAAGATAACTATGGCTACACCTTC.

This clone showed up just a few times. The chain carries TRBV7-9 and TRBJ2-7; possible D gene TRBD1, 6 bases. The CDR3 has 14 amino acids. CDR1 and CDR2 (germline): SEHNR, FQNEAQ (reference sequence). V lost 5 bases and J lost 0, with 11 bases in between. Written as DNA, the CDR3 is TGTGCCAGCAGCCACGGGACATTCTCCTACGAGCAGTACTTC. Translation: CASSHGTFSYEQYF. Variable domain in full (rest from reference TRBV7-9 and TRBJ2-7): DTGVSQNPRHKITKRGQNVTFRCDPISEHNRLYWYRQTLGQGPEFLTYFQNEAQLEKSRLLSDRFSAERPKGSFSTLEIQRTEQGDSAMYLCASSHGTFSYEQYFGPGTRLTVT.

For this clone: An end of the junction does not agree with germline; a read error may underlie this. The CDR3 DNA follows: TGTGCCAGCAGCTTGGGGACAGCTAACTGTGGCTACACCTTC. Its protein product is CASSLGTANCGYTF. The V and J genes are TRBV13 and TRBJ1-2; 7 positions agree with TRBD1. The CDR3 runs 14 residues. Germline loops: CDR1 PRHDT, CDR2 FYEKMQ (reference sequence).

The V gene is TRBV28, the J gene TRBJ1-2; tentatively, D is TRBD1 (5 bases). V was pared by 7 bases and J by 4 bases, with 16 bases between. CDR1 MDHEN and CDR2 SYDVKM come from the germline V gene. This CDR3 has 14 amino acids. The DNA of the CDR3 is TGTGCCAGCACCCTCCAGGGTGGTGGCTATGGCTACACCTTC. It codes for CASTLQGGGYGYTF.

This chain joins TRBV10-3 and TRBJ1-1, with a weak D call TRBD1 (5 bases). Germline CDR1 is ENHRY and CDR2 is SYGVKD. Trimming removed 7 bases at V and 1 base at J, with 13 bases between. This CDR3 region has 14 residues. In DNA, the CDR3 is TGTGCCATCAAGAAAGGGGCGGAGAACACTGAAGCTTTCTTT. As protein: CAIKKGAENTEAFF.